This T cell receptor beta chain was sequenced during a study of naive and memory T cell subsets. Blood and skin TCR RNA was reverse transcribed with alpha and beta constant primers. TCRdb processed the 5' RACE reads anew with MiXCR; each CDR3 protein has one entry. The profile shows about 26,000 distinct CDR3 sequences, approximately 20% of them singletons. Trimming cost V 3 bases and J 2 bases; bases outside gene matches: 3. Germline CDR1 DFQATT, CDR2 SNEGSKA (reference sequence). CDR3 length equals 13 residues. Whole blood, over 2 ml, came from adult healthy volunteers. This clonotype was seen a handful of times.

This receptor was taken from a female donor in good health. The V and J genes are TRBV20-1 and TRBJ2-7; 8 bases match TRBD2. For the CDR3, the DNA is TGCAGTGCTAGCTTACTAGCGGCCTACGAGCAGTACTTC. It yields the protein CSASLLAAYEQYF.